A selection of T cell receptor beta chains follows, all from one sample in a study of metastatic and nonmetastatic thyroid tumors. With MiXCR, TCRdb reprocessed the PCR reads. Seen here are under 35,000 clones, around a quarter observed once, and the top ten hold more than 12%. Sequenced input: blood. These receptors were obtained from a female donor with papillary thyroid cancer or a benign thyroid nodule (not recorded which). Some clones in this sample may be carry-over from other donors' samples. CDR3s include the opening cysteine and the closing phenylalanine or tryptophan. Fields, in order: J gene, V gene, D gene, clone size, CDR3 length, CDR3 protein, CDR3 DNA. A D gene is named only where the DNA matches it firmly. Only some rows state a clone size, as once, few, many or a class for expanded clones.

>TRBJ1-2|TRBV6-1|NA|few|13
CASSNLPGSGYTF
TGTGCCAGCAGTAATCTACCCGGTAGTGGCTACACCTTC
>TRBJ2-3|TRBV2|TRBD2|many|15
CASSDRTSGTDTQYF
TGTGCCAGCAGTGACCGGACTAGCGGCACAGATACGCAGTATTTT
>TRBJ1-1|TRBV28|NA|NA|15
CASSLLPYMNTEAFF
TGTGCCAGCAGTTTATTGCCCTACATGAACACTGAAGCTTTCTTT
>TRBJ2-1|TRBV19|TRBD1|many|15
CASRSPGQIYNEQFF
TGTGCCAGTAGGTCCCCGGGACAGATTTACAATGAGCAGTTCTTC
>TRBJ2-3|TRBV10-3|NA|many|14
CAIRSGYSTDTQYF
TGTGCCATCAGGTCGGGATATAGCACAGATACGCAGTATTTT
>TRBJ1-2|TRBV18|NA|many|16
CASSPLMTGIKDGYTF
TGTGCCAGCTCACCACTTATGACAGGAATTAAAGATGGCTACACCTTC
>TRBJ1-2|TRBV7-3|TRBD1|many|18
CASSPYGGQGVPNYGYTF
TGTGCCAGCAGCCCCTATGGGGGACAGGGGGTGCCTAACTATGGCTACACCTTC
>TRBJ2-3|TRBV7-2|NA|many|14
CASSFGQITDTQYF
TGTGCCAGCAGCTTCGGACAGATCACAGATACGCAGTATTTT
>TRBJ1-2|TRBV27|NA|NA|15
CASSLTGVGMYGYTF
TGTGCCAGCAGTTTAACGGGGGTCGGAATGTATGGCTACACCTTC
>TRBJ2-7|TRBV18|NA|many|13
CASSRNRENEQYF
TGTGCCAGCTCACGGAACAGGGAGAACGAGCAGTACTTC
>TRBJ1-5|TRBV19|TRBD1|NA|19
CASSIGITQGASGNQPQHF
TGTGCCAGTAGTATAGGGATTACACAGGGGGCAAGTGGCAATCAGCCCCAGCATTTT
>TRBJ2-7|TRBV28|NA|medium-sized|12
CASSLATYEQYF
TGTGCCAGCAGTTTGGCCACCTACGAGCAGTACTTC
>TRBJ2-7|TRBV3-1|NA|medium-sized|14
CASSQNPGSYEQYF
TGTGCCAGCAGCCAAAACCCCGGGTCCTACGAGCAGTACTTC
>TRBJ2-3|TRBV19|NA|many|16
CASSPRDSPSTDTQYF
TGTGCCAGTAGCCCCCGAGACAGTCCAAGCACAGATACGCAGTATTTT
>TRBJ1-2|TRBV2|TRBD1|NA|14
CASRTGGADYGYTF
TGTGCCAGCAGGACAGGGGGCGCGGACTATGGCTACACCTTC
>TRBJ1-2|TRBV15|NA|few|14
CATSREAGTEGYTF
TGTGCCACCAGCAGAGAAGCAGGAACGGAGGGCTACACCTTC
>TRBJ2-4|TRBV28|NA|many|12
CASSLAKNIQYF
TGTGCCAGCAGTTTAGCCAAAAACATTCAGTACTTC